Given below is one T cell receptor beta chain in context. As processed by the authors: The authors estimated nucleated cell counts from reference gene primer amplification. Only in-frame clones appear in the TCRdb table, and some are missing; sequencing was by immunoSEQ multiplex PCR. V and J calls and clone size are those listed in that table; D and trimming were worked out from the DNA. The sample includes about 480,000 clones, 85% to 90% of them seen just once. After removal of 6 bases from V and 5 bases from J, the junction contained 12 bases not matched to a gene. The CDR3 has 16 amino acids. The germline CDR1 and CDR2 sequences are MDHEN and SYDVKM. The data derive from a study of blood T cell repertoires in COVID-19. Study details: The United States, Italy and Spain supplied acute and convalescent COVID-19 samples.

Sequencing used peripheral blood. The TCR sequence derives from a woman aged 25 to 39 with acute or convalescent COVID-19. The chain is built from TRBV28 and TRBJ2-3, with 9 bases aligning to TRBD1. CDR3 in amino acids: CASSTRGTGSRDTQYF. The CDR3 nucleotides are TGTGCCAGCAGCACGAGGGGGACAGGGTCGAGAGATACGCAGTATTTT.